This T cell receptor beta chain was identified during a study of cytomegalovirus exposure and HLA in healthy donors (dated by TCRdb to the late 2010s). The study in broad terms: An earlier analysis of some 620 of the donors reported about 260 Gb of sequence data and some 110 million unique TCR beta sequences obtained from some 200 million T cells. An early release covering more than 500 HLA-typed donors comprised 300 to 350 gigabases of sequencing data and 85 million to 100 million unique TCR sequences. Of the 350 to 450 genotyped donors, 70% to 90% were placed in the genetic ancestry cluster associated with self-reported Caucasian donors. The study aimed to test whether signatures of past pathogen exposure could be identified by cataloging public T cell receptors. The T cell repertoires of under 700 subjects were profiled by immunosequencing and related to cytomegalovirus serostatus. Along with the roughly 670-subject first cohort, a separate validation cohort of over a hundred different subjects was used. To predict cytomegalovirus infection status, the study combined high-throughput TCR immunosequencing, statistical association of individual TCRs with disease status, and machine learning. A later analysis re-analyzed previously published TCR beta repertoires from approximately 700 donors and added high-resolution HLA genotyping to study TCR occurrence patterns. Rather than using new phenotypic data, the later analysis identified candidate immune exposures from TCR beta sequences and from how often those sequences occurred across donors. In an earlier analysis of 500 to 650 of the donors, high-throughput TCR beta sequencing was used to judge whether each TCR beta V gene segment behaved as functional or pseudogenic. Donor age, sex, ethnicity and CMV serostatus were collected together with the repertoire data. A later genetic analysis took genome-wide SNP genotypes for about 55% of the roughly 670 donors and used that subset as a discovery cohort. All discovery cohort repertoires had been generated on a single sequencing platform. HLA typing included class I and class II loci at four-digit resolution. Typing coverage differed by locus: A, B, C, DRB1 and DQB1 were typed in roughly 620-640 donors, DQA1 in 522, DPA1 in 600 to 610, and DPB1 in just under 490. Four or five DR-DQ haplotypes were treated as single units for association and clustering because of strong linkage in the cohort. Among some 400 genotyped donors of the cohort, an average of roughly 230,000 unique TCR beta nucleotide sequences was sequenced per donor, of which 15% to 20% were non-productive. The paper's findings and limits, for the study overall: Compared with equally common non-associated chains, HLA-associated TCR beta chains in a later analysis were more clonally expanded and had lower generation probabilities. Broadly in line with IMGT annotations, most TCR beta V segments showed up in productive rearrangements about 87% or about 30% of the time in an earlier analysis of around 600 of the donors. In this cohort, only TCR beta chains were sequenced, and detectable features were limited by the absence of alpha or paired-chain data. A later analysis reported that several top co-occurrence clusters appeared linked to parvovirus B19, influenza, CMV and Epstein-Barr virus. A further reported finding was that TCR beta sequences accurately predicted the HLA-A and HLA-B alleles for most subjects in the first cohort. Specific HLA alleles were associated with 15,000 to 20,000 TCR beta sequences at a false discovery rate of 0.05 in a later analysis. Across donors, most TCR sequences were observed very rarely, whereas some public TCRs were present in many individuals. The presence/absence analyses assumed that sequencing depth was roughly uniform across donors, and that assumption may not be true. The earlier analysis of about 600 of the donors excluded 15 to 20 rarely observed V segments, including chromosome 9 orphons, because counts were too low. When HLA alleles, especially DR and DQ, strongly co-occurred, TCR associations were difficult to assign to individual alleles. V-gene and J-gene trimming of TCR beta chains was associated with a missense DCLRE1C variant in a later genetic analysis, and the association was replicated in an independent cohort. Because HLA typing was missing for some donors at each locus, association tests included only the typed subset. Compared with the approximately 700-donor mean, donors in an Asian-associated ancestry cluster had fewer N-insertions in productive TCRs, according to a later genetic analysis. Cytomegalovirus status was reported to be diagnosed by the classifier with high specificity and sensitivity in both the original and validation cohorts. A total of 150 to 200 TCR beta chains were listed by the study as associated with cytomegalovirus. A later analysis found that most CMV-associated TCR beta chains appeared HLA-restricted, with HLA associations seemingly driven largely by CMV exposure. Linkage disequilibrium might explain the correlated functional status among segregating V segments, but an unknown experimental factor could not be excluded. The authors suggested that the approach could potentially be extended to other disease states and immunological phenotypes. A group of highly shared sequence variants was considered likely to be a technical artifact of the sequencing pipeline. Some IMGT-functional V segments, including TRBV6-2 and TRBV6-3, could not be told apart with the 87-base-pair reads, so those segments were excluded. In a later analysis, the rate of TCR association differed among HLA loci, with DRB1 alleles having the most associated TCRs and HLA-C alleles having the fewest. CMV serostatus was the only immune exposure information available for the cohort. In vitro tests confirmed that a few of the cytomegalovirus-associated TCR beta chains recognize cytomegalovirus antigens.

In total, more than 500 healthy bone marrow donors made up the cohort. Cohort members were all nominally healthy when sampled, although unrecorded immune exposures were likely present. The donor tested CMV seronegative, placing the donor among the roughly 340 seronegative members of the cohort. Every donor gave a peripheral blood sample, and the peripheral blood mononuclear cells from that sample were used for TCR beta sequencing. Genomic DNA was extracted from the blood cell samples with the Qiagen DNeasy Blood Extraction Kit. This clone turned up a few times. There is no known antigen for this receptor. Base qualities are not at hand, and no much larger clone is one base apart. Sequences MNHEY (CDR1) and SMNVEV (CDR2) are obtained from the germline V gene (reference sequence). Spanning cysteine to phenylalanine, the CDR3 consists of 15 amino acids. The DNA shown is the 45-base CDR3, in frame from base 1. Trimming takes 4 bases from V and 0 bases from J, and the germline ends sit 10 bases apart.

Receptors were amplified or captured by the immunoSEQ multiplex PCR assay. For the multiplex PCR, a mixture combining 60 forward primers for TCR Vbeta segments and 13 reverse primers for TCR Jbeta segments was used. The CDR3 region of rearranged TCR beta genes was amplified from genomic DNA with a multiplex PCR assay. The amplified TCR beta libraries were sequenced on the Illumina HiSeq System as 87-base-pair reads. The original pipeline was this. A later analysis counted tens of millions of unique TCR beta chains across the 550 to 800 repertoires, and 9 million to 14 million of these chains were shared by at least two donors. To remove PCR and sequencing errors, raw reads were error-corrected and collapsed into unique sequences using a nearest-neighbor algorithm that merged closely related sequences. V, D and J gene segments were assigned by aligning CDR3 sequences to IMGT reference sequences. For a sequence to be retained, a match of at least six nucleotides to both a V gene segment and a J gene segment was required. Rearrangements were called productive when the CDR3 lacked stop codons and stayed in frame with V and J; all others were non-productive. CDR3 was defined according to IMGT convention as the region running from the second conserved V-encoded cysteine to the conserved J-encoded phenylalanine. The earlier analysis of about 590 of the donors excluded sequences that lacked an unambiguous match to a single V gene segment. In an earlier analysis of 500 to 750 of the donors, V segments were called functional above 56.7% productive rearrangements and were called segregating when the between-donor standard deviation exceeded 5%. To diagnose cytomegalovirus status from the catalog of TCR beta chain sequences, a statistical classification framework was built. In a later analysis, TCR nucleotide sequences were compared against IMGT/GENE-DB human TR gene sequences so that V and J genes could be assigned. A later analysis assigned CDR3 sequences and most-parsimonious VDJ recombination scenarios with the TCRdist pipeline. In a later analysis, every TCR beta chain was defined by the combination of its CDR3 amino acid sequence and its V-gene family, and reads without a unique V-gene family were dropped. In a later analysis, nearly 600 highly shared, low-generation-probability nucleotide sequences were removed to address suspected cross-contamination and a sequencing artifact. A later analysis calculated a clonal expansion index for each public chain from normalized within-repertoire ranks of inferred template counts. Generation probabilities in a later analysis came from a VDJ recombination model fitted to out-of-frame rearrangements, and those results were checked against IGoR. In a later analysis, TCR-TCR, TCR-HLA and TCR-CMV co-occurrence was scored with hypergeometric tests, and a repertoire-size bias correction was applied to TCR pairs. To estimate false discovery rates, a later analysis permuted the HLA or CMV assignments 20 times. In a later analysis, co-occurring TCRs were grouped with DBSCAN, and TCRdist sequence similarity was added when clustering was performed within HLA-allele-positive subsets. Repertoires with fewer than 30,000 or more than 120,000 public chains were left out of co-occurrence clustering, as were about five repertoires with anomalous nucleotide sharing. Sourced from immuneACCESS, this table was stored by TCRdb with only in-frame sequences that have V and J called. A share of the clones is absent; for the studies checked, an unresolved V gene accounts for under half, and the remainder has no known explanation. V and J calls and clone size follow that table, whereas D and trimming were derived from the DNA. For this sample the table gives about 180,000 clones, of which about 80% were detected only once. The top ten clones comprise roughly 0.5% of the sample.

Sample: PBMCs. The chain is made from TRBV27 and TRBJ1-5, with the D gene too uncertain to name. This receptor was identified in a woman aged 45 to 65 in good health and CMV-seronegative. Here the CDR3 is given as CASSSEGYSNQPQHF. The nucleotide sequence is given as TGTGCCAGCAGTTCGGAGGGCTATAGCAATCAGCCCCAGCATTTT.